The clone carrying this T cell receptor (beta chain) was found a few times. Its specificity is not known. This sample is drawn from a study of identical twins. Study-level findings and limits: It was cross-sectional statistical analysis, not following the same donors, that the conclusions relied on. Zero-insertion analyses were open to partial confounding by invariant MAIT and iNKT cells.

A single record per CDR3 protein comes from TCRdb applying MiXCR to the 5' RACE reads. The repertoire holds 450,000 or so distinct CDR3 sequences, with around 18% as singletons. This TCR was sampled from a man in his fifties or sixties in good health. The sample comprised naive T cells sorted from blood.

In DNA, the CDR3 is TGTGCCAGCAGCTCCACGGGGGGGTCCGGAAACACCATATATTTT. This encodes CASSSTGGSGNTIYF. This chain links TRBV9 with TRBJ1-3; perhaps TRBD1 as D (5 bases). The length of the CDR3 is 15 residues. Germline V lookup: CDR1 SGDLS, CDR2 YYNGEE. Trimming took off 4 bases at V and 4 bases at J, with 15 bases between the two ends.